This TCR beta chain was retrieved from a study of T-cell reconstitution after alpha-beta-depleted transplantation in children. General observations from the study: The origin of high day-60 TCRbeta diversity in some patients lay in surviving recipient T cells and thymic progenitors. Reportedly, only several hundred clones from non-depleted graft cells drove alpha-beta T-cell counts at about two months.

Preparation of the TCRbeta library was carried out with unique molecular identifiers. TCRdb re-analysed the PCR reads in MiXCR, keeping a single row per CDR3 protein. The sample comprises 530,000 or so distinct CDR3 sequences, roughly 27% of which are singletons, and less than 40% rests with the top ten. Trimming took off 3 bases at V and 7 bases at J, with 10 bases between the two ends. Germline lookup yields CDR1 SGHVS and CDR2 FNYEAQ. CDR3 size: 13 residues. Details on this clonotype: What it recognizes is unknown.

Material: PBMCs, obtained before TCRalphabeta/CD19-depleted stem cell transplant. This clonotype originated in a boy under two years old with Wiskott-Aldrich syndrome, due to receive a stem cell transplant. The chain is built from TRBV7-6 and TRBJ2-1, with D possibly being TRBD2 (6 bases). Here the CDR3 reads CASSFTSQNEQFF. DNA for the CDR3: TGTGCCAGCAGCTTTACTAGCCAGAATGAGCAGTTCTTC. The full variable domain, in which reference TRBV7-6 and TRBJ2-1 provide the parts outside the CDR3, is GAGVSQSPRYKVTKRGQDVALRCDPISGHVSLYWYRQALGQGPEFLTYFNYEAQQDKSGLPNDRFSAERPEGSISTLTIQRTEQRDSAMYRCASSFTSQNEQFFGPGTRLTVL.